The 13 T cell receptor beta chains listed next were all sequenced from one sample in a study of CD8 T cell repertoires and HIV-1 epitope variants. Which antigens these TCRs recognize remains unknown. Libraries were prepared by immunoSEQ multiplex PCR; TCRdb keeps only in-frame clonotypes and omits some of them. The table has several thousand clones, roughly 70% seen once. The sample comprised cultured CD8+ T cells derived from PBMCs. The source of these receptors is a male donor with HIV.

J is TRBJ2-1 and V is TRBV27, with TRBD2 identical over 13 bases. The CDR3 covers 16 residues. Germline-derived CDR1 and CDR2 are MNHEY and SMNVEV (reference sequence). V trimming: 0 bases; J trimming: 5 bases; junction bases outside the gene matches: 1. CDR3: CASSLSGTSGNNEQFF. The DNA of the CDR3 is TGTGCCAGCAGTTTATCGGGGACTAGCGGGAACAATGAGCAGTTCTTC.

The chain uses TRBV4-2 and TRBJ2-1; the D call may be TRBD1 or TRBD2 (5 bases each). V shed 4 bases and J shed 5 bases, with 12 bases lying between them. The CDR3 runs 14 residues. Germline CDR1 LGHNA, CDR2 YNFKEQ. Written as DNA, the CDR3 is TGTGCCAGCAGCCTTACTGGGACCGACAATGAGCAGTTCTTC. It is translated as CASSLTGTDNEQFF.

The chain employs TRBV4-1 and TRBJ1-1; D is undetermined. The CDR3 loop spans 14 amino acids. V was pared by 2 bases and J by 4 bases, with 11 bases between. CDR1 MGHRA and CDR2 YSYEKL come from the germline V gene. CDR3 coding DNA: TGCGCCAGCAGCCAATCGGGTGGGGTCACTGAAGCTTTCTTT. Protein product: CASSQSGGVTEAFF.

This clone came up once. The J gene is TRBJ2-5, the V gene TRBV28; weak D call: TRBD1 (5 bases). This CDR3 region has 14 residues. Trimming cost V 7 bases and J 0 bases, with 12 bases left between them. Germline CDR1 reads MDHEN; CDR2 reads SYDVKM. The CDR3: CASKGALYQETQYF. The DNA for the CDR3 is TGTGCCAGCAAAGGGGCCCTGTACCAAGAGACCCAGTACTTC.

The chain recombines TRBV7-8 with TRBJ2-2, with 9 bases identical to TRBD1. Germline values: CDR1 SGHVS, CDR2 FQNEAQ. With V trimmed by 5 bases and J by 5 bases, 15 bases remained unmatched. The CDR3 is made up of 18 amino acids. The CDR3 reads CASSLSWPGQGRTGELFF. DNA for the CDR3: TGTGCCAGCAGCCTGAGTTGGCCGGGACAGGGTCGGACCGGGGAGCTGTTTTTT.

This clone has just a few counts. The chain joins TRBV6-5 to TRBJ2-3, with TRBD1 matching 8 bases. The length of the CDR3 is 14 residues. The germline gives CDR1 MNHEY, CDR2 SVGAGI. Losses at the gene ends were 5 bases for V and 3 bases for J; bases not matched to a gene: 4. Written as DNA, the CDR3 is TGTGCCAGCAGTGGGACAGGCGGGACAGATACGCAGTATTTT. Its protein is CASSGTGGTDTQYF.

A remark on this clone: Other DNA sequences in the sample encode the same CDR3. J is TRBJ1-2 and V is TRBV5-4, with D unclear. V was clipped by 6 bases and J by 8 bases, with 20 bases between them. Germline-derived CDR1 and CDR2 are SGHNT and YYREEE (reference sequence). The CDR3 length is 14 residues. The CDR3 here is CASTHTVVREGYTF. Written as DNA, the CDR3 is TGTGCCAGCACCCACACTGTCGTAAGAGAAGGCTACACCTTC.

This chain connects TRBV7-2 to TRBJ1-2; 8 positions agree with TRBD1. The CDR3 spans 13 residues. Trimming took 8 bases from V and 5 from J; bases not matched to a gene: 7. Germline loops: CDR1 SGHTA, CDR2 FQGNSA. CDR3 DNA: TGTGCCAGCTACAGGGGGATACGATATGGCTACACCTTC. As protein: CASYRGIRYGYTF. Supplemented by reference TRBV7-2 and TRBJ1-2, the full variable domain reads GAGVSQSPSNKVTEKGKDVELRCDPISGHTALYWYRQSLGQGLEFLIYFQGNSAPDKSGLPSDRFSAERTGGSVSTLTIQRTQQEDSAVYLCASYRGIRYGYTFGSGTRLTVV.

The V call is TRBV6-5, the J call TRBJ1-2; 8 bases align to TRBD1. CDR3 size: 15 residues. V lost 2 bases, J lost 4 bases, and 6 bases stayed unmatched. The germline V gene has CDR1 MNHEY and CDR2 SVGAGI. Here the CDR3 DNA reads TGTGCCAGCAGTTACGCTACCGGGACAGGCTATGGCTACACCTTC. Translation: CASSYATGTGYGYTF.

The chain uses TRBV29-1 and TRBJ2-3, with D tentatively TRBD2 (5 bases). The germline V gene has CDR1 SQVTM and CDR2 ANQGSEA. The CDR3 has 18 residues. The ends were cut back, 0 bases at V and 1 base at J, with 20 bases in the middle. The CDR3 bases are TGCAGCGTTGAAGACGGAACCGCGGGCGGTAGGGGCACAGATACGCAGTATTTT. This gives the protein CSVEDGTAGGRGTDTQYF.

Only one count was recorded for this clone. The CDR3 is CASSPELDYYEQYF. In DNA form, the CDR3 reads TGCGCCAGCAGCCCTGAGTTGGATTACTACGAGCAGTACTTC. The rearrangement joins TRBV4-3 to TRBJ2-7, with D unclear. Trimming cost V 4 bases and J 3 bases, with 13 bases left between them. The CDR3 length is 14 residues. Germline values: CDR1 LGHNA, CDR2 YSLEER.

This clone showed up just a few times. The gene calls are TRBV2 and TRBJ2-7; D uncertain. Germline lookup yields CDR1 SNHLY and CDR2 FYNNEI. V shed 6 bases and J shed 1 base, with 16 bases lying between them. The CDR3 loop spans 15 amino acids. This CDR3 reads CASRALDAESYEQYF. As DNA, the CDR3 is TGTGCCAGCAGGGCACTGGACGCCGAATCCTACGAGCAGTACTTC.

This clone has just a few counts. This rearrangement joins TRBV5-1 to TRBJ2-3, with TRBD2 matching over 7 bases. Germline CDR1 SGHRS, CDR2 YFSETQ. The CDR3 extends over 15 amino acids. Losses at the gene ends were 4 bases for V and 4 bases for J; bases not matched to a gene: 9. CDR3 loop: CASSAGTTGADTQYF. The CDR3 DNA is TGCGCCAGCAGCGCCGGGACTACCGGTGCAGATACGCAGTATTTT.